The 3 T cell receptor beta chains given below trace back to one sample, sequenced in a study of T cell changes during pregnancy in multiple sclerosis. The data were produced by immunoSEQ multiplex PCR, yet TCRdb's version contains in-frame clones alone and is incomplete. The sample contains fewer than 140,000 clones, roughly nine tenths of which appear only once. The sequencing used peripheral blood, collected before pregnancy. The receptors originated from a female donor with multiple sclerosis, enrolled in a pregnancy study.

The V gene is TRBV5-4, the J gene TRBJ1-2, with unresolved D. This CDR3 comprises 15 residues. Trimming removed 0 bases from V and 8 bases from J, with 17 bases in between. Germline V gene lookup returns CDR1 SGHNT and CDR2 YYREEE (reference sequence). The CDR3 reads CASSLAPKTMEGYTF. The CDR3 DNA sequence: TGTGCCAGCAGCTTGGCGCCAAAAACTATGGAGGGCTACACCTTC.

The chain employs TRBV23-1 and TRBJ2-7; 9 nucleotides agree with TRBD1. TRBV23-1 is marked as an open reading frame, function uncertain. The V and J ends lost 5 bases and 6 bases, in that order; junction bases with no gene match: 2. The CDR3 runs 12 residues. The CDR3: CASSGTGTEQYF. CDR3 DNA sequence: TGCGCCAGCAGTGGGACAGGGACCGAGCAGTACTTC.

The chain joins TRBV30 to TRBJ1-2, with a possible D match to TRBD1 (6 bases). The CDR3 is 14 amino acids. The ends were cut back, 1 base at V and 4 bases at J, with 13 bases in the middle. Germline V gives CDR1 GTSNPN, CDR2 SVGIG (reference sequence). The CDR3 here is CAWSGDTGFYGYTF. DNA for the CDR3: TGTGCCTGGAGTGGGGACACCGGGTTCTATGGCTACACCTTC.